Below, one TCR beta chain is given with its context. The data belong to a study of blood T cell repertoires in COVID-19. Assay: immunoSEQ multiplex PCR; the TCRdb copy retains only in-frame clones and omits some. The sample has over 250,000 clones; approximately 83% are singletons. Trimming took 7 bases from V and 5 from J, leaving 12 bases between them. CDR1 and CDR2 from the germline V gene are ENHRY and SYGVKD. The CDR3 consists of 13 residues. The sequencing sample was made of peripheral blood. The TCR originated in a woman aged 45-65 years who had recovered from COVID-19. V gene TRBV10-3 combines with J gene TRBJ1-5, with unresolved D. The CDR3 sequence is CAIIPGGYQPQHF. The CDR3 nucleotides read TGTGCCATCATCCCAGGTGGGTATCAGCCCCAGCATTTT.